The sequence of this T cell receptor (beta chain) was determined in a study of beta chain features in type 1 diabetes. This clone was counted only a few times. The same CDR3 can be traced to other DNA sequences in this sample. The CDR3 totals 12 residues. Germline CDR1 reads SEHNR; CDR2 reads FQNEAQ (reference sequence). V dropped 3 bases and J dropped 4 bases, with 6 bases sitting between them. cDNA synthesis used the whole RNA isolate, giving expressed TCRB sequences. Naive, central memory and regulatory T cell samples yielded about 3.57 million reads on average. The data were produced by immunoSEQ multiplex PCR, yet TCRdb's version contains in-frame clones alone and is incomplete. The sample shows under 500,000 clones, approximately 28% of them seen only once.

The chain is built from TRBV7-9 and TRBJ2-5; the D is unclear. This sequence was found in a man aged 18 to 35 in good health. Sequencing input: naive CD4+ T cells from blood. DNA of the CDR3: TGTGCCAGCAGCTTCAGTGGAGAGACCCAGTACTTC. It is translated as CASSFSGETQYF.